This T cell receptor beta chain was identified during a study of cytomegalovirus exposure and HLA in healthy donors. On the study more broadly: About 85 million unique TCRs from HLA-typed donors were held in an early release of data.

About this clone itself: The antigen is unknown.

The V gene's germline CDR1 is MNHEY and CDR2 SVGAGI. The CDR3 has 14 residues. The study ran its PCR with 60 Vbeta and 13 Jbeta primers. As handled by the study authors: In a later analysis, about 12 million of about 80 million unique beta chains occurred in at least two donors. The data were produced by immunoSEQ multiplex PCR, yet TCRdb's version contains in-frame clones alone and is incomplete. D and trimming were read from the DNA, whereas the V and J calls and clone size are those reported in that table. The sample yields roughly 200,000 clones, around 77% seen once. Whole-study results and caveats: The authors listed some 150 TCR beta chains as cytomegalovirus-associated.

Specimen: PBMCs. This TCR derives from a man aged 30 to 39 in good health and CMV-seronegative. The gene calls are TRBV6-5 and TRBJ2-5, with TRBD1 as a possible D gene (5 bases). Matching the DNA end better, TRBJ2-7 makes the J call doubtful. This CDR3 is CASSYLPGIYEQYF. The CDR3, as DNA: TGTGCCAGCAGTTACTTGCCAGGGATCTACGAGCAGTACTTC.